This TCR beta chain is drawn from a study of T cell repertoires in cytomegalovirus infection. The overall study: From public TCR beta signatures came an indication of both CMV infection and matching HLA type. Broader study findings: The study found HLA-C-restricted CMV-specific TCR beta clonotypes dominating the ex vivo response. Carriage of CMV together with the relevant HLA was identifiable through cumulative public TCR beta family frequency.

TCRdb analysed the reads with MiXCR anew, one entry per CDR3 protein. The profile shows 200,000 to 250,000 distinct CDR3 sequences, 22% of them singletons. CDR1 is LGHNT, CDR2 FRNRAP, per germline. The CDR3 consists of 13 residues. V dropped 5 bases and J dropped 2 bases, with 10 bases sitting between them. Notes on this clonotype: Antigen specificity is unknown.

The clonotype comes from a human donor in good health (CMV status not recorded). Some clones in this sample may be carry-over from other donors' samples. The sample comprised CD8+ T cells from PBMCs. The chain carries TRBV12-5 and TRBJ2-7; tentatively, D is TRBD2 (6 bases). The CDR3 DNA sequence: TGTGCTAGTGGTAGGGACTTCACCTACGAGCAGTACTTC. It codes for CASGRDFTYEQYF.